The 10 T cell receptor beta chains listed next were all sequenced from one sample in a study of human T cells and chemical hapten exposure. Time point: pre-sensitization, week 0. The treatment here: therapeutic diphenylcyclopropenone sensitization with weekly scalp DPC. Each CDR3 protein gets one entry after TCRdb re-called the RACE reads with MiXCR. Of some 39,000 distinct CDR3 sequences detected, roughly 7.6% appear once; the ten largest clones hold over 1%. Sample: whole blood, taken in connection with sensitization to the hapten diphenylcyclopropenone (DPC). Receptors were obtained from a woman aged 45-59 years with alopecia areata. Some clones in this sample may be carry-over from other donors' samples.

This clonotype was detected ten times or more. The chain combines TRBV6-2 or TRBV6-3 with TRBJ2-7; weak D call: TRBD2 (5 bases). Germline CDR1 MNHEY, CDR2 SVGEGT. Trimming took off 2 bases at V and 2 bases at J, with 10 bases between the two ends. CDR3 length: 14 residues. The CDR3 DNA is TGTGCCAGCAGTTACGGGAGACCCCCCTACGAGCAGTACTTC. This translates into CASSYGRPPYEQYF.

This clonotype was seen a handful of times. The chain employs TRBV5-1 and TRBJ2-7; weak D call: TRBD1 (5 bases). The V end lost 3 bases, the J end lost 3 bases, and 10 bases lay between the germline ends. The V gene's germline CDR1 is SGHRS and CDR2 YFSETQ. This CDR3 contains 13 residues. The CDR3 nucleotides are TGCGCCAGCAGCTCACAGGTTAGCTACGAGCAGTACTTC. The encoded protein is CASSSQVSYEQYF.

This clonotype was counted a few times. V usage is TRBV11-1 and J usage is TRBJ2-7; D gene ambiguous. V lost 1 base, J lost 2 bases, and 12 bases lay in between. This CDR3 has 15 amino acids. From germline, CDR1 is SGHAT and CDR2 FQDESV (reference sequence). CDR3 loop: CASSLEGVRAYEQYF. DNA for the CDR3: TGTGCCAGCAGCTTAGAAGGCGTCCGAGCCTACGAGCAGTACTTC. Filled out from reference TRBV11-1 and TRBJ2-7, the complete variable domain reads EAEVAQSPRYKITEKSQAVAFWCDPISGHATLYWYRQILGQGPELLVQFQDESVVDDSQLPKDRFSAERLKGVDSTLKIQPAELGDSAMYLCASSLEGVRAYEQYFGPGTRLTVT.

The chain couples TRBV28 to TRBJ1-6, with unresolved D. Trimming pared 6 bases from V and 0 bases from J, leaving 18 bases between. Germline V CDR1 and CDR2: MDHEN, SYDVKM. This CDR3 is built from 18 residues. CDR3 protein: CASSVGSTGSSYNSPLHF. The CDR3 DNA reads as TGTGCCAGCAGCGTAGGGTCAACTGGGAGCTCCTATAATTCACCCCTCCACTTT.

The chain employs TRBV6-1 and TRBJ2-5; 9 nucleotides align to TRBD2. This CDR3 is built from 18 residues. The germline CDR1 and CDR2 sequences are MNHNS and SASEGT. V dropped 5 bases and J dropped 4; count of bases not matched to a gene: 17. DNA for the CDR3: TGTGCCAGCAGTCGAAAGGGTGTATTGGCGGGAGGGGGAGAGACCCAGTACTTC. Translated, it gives CASSRKGVLAGGGETQYF.

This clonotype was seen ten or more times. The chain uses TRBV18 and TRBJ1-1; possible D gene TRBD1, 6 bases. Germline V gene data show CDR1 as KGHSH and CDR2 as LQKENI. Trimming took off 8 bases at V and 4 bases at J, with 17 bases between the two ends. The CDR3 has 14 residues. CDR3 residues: CASVTKGGSTEAFF. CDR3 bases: TGTGCCAGCGTTACTAAGGGGGGGAGCACTGAAGCTTTCTTT.

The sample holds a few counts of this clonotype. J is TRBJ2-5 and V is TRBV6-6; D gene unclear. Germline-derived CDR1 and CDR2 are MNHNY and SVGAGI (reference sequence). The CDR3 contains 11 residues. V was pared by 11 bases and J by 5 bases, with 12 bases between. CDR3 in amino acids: CAASGHETQYF. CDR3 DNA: TGTGCCGCCAGTGGGCATGAGACCCAGTACTTC.

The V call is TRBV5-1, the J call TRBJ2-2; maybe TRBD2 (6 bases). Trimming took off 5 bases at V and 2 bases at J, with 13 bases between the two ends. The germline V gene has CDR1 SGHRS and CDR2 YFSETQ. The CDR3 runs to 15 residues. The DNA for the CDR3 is TGCGCCAGCAGGCCCGGGACTTCCAACACCGGGGAGCTGTTTTTT. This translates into CASRPGTSNTGELFF.

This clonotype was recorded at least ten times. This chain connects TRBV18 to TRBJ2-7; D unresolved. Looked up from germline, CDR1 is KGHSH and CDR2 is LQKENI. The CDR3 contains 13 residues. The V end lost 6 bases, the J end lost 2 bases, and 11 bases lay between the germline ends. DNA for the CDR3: TGTGCCAGCTCGTACCTAGGGACCTACGAGCAGTACTTC. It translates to CASSYLGTYEQYF.

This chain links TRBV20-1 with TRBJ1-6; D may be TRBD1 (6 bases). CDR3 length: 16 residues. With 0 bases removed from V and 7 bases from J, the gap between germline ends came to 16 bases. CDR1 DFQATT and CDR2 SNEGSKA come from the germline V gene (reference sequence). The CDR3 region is CSARDHIQGQNSPLHF. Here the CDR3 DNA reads TGCAGTGCTAGAGATCATATTCAGGGGCAGAATTCACCCCTCCACTTT.